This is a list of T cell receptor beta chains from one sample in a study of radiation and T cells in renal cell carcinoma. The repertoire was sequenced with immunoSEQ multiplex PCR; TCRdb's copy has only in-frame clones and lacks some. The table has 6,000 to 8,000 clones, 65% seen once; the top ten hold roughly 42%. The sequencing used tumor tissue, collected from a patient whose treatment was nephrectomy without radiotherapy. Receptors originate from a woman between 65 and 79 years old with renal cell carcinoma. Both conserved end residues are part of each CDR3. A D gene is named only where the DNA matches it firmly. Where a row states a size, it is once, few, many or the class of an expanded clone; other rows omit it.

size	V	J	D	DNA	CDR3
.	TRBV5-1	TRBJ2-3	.	TGCGCCAGCAGCTTGGCCCAAGTAGCTTGGGGCACAGATACGCAGTATTTT	CASSLAQVAWGTDTQYF
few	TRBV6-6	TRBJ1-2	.	TGTGCCAGCCAGGGGCAGGACTATGGCTACACCTTC	CASQGQDYGYTF
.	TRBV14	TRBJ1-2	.	TGTGCCAGCAGCCAAGATCACGGATTCTACTATGGCTACACCTTC	CASSQDHGFYYGYTF
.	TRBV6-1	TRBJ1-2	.	TGTGCCAGCAGTTCCTGGGACCTAATCTATGGCTACACCTTC	CASSSWDLIYGYTF
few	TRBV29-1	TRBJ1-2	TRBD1	TGCAGCGTAGGACAGGGGGATAACTATGGCTACACCTTC	CSVGQGDNYGYTF
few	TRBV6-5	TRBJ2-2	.	TGTGCCAGCAGTTACTCGCGACGGGGCTCCGGGGAGCTGTTTTTT	CASSYSRRGSGELFF
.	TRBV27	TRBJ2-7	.	TGTGCCAGCAGTACGGGCGATAGCTCCTACGAGCAGTACTTC	CASSTGDSSYEQYF
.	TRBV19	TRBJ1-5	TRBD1	TGTGCCAGTAGGCCCGGGACAGGTGGGAATCAGCCCCAGCATTTT	CASRPGTGGNQPQHF
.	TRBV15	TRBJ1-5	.	TGTGCCACCAGCAGAGCCTTGGGCAATCAGCCCCAGCATTTT	CATSRALGNQPQHF
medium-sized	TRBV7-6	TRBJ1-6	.	TGTGCCAGCAGCCCGATGGGGGGAGTCTCGGATTCACCCCTCCACTTT	CASSPMGGVSDSPLHF
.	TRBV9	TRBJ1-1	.	TGTGCCAGCAGCGTACAATCAGGGTTGAACACTGAAGCTTTCTTT	CASSVQSGLNTEAFF
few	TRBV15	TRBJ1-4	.	TGTGCCACCAGCAGAGAGAAAAGGGTTGAAAAACTGTTTTTT	CATSREKRVEKLFF
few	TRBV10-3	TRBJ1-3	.	TGTGCCATCCGCCAGGCCCCGTCCGGGAGAAACACCATATATTTT	CAIRQAPSGRNTIYF
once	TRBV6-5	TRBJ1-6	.	TGTGCCAGCAGGAGAGATGACAGTTTATCACCTCTCCACTTT	CASRRDDSLSPLHF
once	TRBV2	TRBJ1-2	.	TGTGCCAGCAGTGAAGTTAGGGGAAACTATGGCTACACCTTC	CASSEVRGNYGYTF
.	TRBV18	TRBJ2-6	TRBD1	TGTGCCAGCTCACTCTCTTTCCCAGGGGGCGGCAACGTCCTGACTTTC	CASSLSFPGGGNVLTF
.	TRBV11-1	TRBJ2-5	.	TGTGCCAGCAGCCCGGACCAGCCTCAAGAGACCCAGTACTTC	CASSPDQPQETQYF
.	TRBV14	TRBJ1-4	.	TGTGCCAGCAGCCAAGGGCTCCTAAAGGGTGGTGAAAAACTGTTTTTT	CASSQGLLKGGEKLFF
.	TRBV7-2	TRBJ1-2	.	TGTGCCAGCAGCCAATCCGGGACAACGTATGGCTACACCTTC	CASSQSGTTYGYTF
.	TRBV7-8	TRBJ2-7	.	TGTGCCAGCAGCTTAGATTCTCAGGGGACGACCTACGAGCAGTACTTC	CASSLDSQGTTYEQYF
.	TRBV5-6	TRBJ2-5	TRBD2	TGTGCCAGCAGCCCCGGGACTAGCGGGAGACAAGAGACCCAGTACTTC	CASSPGTSGRQETQYF
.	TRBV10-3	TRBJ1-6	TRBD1	TGTGCCACCCACCCAAGGGACAGGGGCCTTTCACCCCTCCACTTT	CATHPRDRGLSPLHF
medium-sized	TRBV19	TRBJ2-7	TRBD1	TGTGCCAGTAGTATGACAGGGGGAACTTACGAGCAGTACTTC	CASSMTGGTYEQYF
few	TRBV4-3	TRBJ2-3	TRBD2	TGCGCCAGCAGCCAAGAGAGAGGCGGGGGGTTCCCAGATACGCAGTATTTT	CASSQERGGGFPDTQYF
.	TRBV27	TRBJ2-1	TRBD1	TGTGCCAGCAGTTTAGGGACAGGGGACGGTGAGCAGTTCTTC	CASSLGTGDGEQFF
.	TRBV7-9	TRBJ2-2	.	TGTGCCAGCAGCCCCATGGGAGAGGGGGAGCTGTTTTTT	CASSPMGEGELFF
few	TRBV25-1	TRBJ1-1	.	TGTGCCAGCAGGGCCGAGCGGGTGGGGACTGAAGCTTTCTTT	CASRAERVGTEAFF
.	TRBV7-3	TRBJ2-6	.	TGTGCCAGCAGCTTGCCCACTCCCTCTGGGGCCAACGTCCTGACTTTC	CASSLPTPSGANVLTF
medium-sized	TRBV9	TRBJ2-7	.	TGTGCCAGCAGCGAGGCCTTGGGGGACTCCTACGAGCAGTACTTC	CASSEALGDSYEQYF
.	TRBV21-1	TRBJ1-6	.	TGTGCCAGCAGCGGAGGGATCCCAGGCTCACCCCTCCACTTT	CASSGGIPGSPLHF
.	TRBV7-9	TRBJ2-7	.	TGTGCCAGCAGCCCAAGTTACTCCTACGAGCAGTACTTC	CASSPSYSYEQYF